This T cell receptor (beta chain) is drawn from a study of blood T cell repertoires in COVID-19. This clone appeared a single time. Measured with immunoSEQ multiplex PCR; TCRdb has only the in-frame clones, and not every one. Here the sample spans under 150,000 clones, 76% being singletons. This CDR3 contains 15 residues. The germline gives CDR1 WSHSY, CDR2 SAAADI. Trimming took 3 bases from V and 2 from J, leaving 14 bases between them. Sequenced: peripheral blood. This clonotype originated in a man aged 55-75 years with acute or convalescent COVID-19. The rearrangement links TRBV10-2 to TRBJ2-7; D gene ambiguous. Here the CDR3 DNA reads TGCGCCAGCAGTGAAATAGCAACTGTCCCCTACGAGCAGTACTTC. Residues: CASSEIATVPYEQYF.